These 14 T cell receptor beta chains share one sample of origin, sequenced in a study of T-cell memory formation after mild COVID-19. One entry per CDR3 protein results from TCRdb running MiXCR on the 5' RACE reads. Of around 500,000 distinct CDR3 sequences listed, 15% to 20% are singletons. The sequenced sample consisted of PBMCs or a T cell subset sorted from them (not recorded which). The receptors originated from an adult woman who had mild COVID-19 (a few samples of this study predate the infection). Cell type and time point are not known.

This clonotype was counted a few times. This chain uses TRBV18 with TRBJ1-1; 7 positions match TRBD1. The CDR3 length is 17 residues. Trimming removed 0 bases from V and 8 bases from J; junction bases left unmatched: 15. From germline, CDR1 is KGHSH and CDR2 LQKENI. The chain's CDR3 is CASSPPGPLGGLREAFF. The CDR3 region has the DNA TGTGCCAGCTCACCACCTGGGCCTTTAGGGGGCCTCAGGGAAGCTTTCTTT.

The V call is TRBV6-4, the J call TRBJ1-2; D might be TRBD1 (6 bases). The CDR3 is 13 amino acids. V was trimmed by 10 bases and J by 7 bases, leaving 19 bases between them. Germline CDR1 MRHNA, CDR2 SNTAGT. Here the CDR3 DNA reads TGTGCCATCCACTCCACAGGGAGCGGTGGCTACACCTTC. It encodes CAIHSTGSGGYTF.

The gene calls are TRBV3-1 and TRBJ2-1; D remains unclear. V dropped 3 bases and J dropped 5 bases, with 11 bases sitting between them. This CDR3 is 14 amino acids long. The V gene's germline CDR1 is LGHDT and CDR2 YNNKEL (reference sequence). CDR3 DNA: TGTGCCAGCAGCCAGCGGCAGGCGAACAATGAGCAGTTCTTC. This codes for CASSQRQANNEQFF.

This clonotype was observed a handful of times. This rearrangement joins TRBV10-3 to TRBJ1-1; tentatively, D is TRBD1 (6 bases). The CDR3 spans 13 residues. V was pared by 7 bases and J by 1 base, with 10 bases between. CDR1 and CDR2 (germline): ENHRY, SYGVKD. The DNA for the CDR3 is TGTGCCATCAAAGGGGGGACGAACACTGAAGCTTTCTTT. Protein: CAIKGGTNTEAFF.

This clonotype was observed many times. The J gene is TRBJ2-3, the V gene TRBV6-6, with 7 bases fitting TRBD2. The length of the CDR3 is 15 residues. CDR1 is MNHNY, CDR2 SVGAGI, per germline (reference sequence). The V and J ends lost 5 bases and 3 bases, in that order; junction bases with no gene match: 8. The CDR3: CASSPLLASTDTQYF. The CDR3 DNA sequence: TGTGCCAGCAGTCCCCTACTAGCGAGTACAGATACGCAGTATTTT.

This clonotype was detected once. The chain has TRBV11-3 and TRBJ2-3; D is undetermined. Germline CDR1 and CDR2: SGHNT and YENEEA. V lost 5 bases, J lost 4 bases, and 22 bases lay in between. The CDR3 consists of 17 residues. The chain's CDR3 is CASSPLPFNPRSDTQYF. The CDR3, as DNA: TGTGCCAGCAGCCCCCTCCCGTTTAACCCCCGGTCAGATACGCAGTATTTT.

The chain joins TRBV4-3 to TRBJ2-1; 7 bases are shared with TRBD2. J was trimmed by 0 bases and V by 8 bases; bases with no gene match: 7. CDR3 length: 15 residues. Germline CDR1 is LGHNA and CDR2 is YSLEER. CDR3 DNA sequence: TGCGCCAGCGCCCTCGGGAGGTCCTCCTACAATGAGCAGTTCTTC. Its translation: CASALGRSSYNEQFF.

This chain joins TRBV24-1 and TRBJ1-2; the D is unclear. CDR1 and CDR2 (germline): KGHDR, SFDVKD. CDR3 length: 12 amino acids. Trimming left V 4 bases short and J 5 bases short, with 7 bases between. The CDR3 here is CATSEADYGYTF. The CDR3 nucleotides are TGTGCCACCAGTGAGGCGGATTATGGCTACACCTTC.

This clonotype came up a few times. The chain links TRBV5-4 to TRBJ2-6; D gene ambiguous. The CDR3 sequence is 16 residues long. Germline-derived CDR1 and CDR2 are SGHNT and YYREEE (reference sequence). V was pared by 7 bases and J by 4 bases, with 18 bases between. CDR3 nucleotide sequence: TGTGCCAGCTCCCTTGGTCGGGTGGCCGGGGCCAACGTCCTGACTTTC. This codes for CASSLGRVAGANVLTF.

This clonotype has more than one count but fewer than ten. A read error may produce the germline difference seen at one junction end. The chain joins TRBV6-1 to TRBJ2-4, with 9 bases aligning to TRBD1. Germline lookup yields CDR1 MNHNS and CDR2 SASEGT. CDR3 length: 18 residues. The CDR3 reads CASGDRGRTIGAKNIQYF. CDR3 DNA: TGTGCCAGCGGTGACAGGGGGAGAACGATTGGGGCCAAAAACATTCAGTACTTC.

This CDR3 reads CASSLEGRPSYEQYF. CDR3 coding DNA: TGTGCCAGCAGCTTAGAAGGGCGGCCTTCCTACGAGCAGTACTTC. This chain uses TRBV13 with TRBJ2-7; no clear D gene. The CDR3 has 15 residues. Between the trimmed V and J ends, which lost 1 base and 1 base, there was a span of 11 bases. Germline-derived CDR1 and CDR2 are PRHDT and FYEKMQ (reference sequence).

The sample holds many counts of this clonotype. This chain uses TRBV12-3 or TRBV12-4 with TRBJ1-1; TRBD1 matches 9 bases. Unmatched junction bases numbered 13, after V lost 8 bases and J lost 12 bases. The CDR3 runs 13 residues. The CDR3 DNA follows: TGTGCCAGCGCCGTCCACACAGGGGGCGTTACTTTCTTT. It specifies CASAVHTGGVTFF.

This chain uses TRBV24-1 with TRBJ2-3; 7 bases agree with TRBD1. The CDR3 loop spans 15 amino acids. V shed 5 bases and J 4 bases; nucleotides not matched to a gene: 8. The germline gives CDR1 KGHDR, CDR2 SFDVKD. The CDR3 protein is CATSAGQVEADTQYF. The CDR3 DNA follows: TGTGCCACCAGTGCAGGACAGGTAGAAGCAGATACGCAGTATTTT.

The chain couples TRBV2 to TRBJ2-2, with D hard to call. From germline, CDR1 is SNHLY and CDR2 FYNNEI. This CDR3 comprises 14 residues. The V gene lost 3 bases and the J gene lost 5 bases, with 10 bases spanning the gap. CDR3 in amino acids: CASSDQLLTGELFF. The CDR3 nucleotides are TGTGCCAGCAGTGATCAGTTACTAACCGGGGAGCTGTTTTTT. Based on the CDR3 plus reference TRBV2 and TRBJ2-2, the full variable domain is EPEVTQTPSHQVTQMGQEVILRCVPISNHLYFYWYRQILGQKVEFLVSFYNNEISEKSEIFDDQFSVERPDGSNFTLKIRSTKLEDSAMYFCASSDQLLTGELFFGEGSRLTVL.